This entry lists 25 T cell receptor beta chains sequenced from one sample in a study of monozygotic twins with inflammatory bowel disease. TCRdb re-called the 5' RACE reads; one entry per CDR3 protein, DNA not given. This sample carries fewer than 400,000 distinct CDR3 sequences, with less than 6.5% going to the ten biggest clones. Sequenced sample: blood. These TCRs come from a human donor with ulcerative colitis or Crohn's disease, or a healthy co-twin of an affected twin (not recorded which).

V is TRBV4-3 and J is TRBJ1-1. Germline V gene sequence: CDR1 LGHNA, CDR2 YSLEER. The CDR3 loop spans 12 amino acids. Here the CDR3 reads CASSQQGVAAFF.

This chain uses TRBV6-2 or TRBV6-3 with TRBJ2-5; TCRdb reports TRBD2, a call that lacks DNA to check it against. The CDR3 is made up of 19 amino acids. Germline V lookup: CDR1 MNHEY, CDR2 SVGEGT. The CDR3 sequence is CASSYSLRSGQSEQETQYF.

CDR3 amino acids: CASSLGGGEQYF. The chain joins TRBV12-3 or TRBV12-4 to TRBJ2-7; the TRBD1 assignment by TCRdb is unverifiable without DNA. This CDR3 region has 12 residues.

The rearrangement links TRBV7-2 to TRBJ1-2. The CDR3 length is 14 residues. Germline V gene data show CDR1 as SGHTA and CDR2 as FQGNSA. The CDR3 region is CASSLATQNYGYTF.

J is TRBJ2-5 and V is TRBV7-2; the D gene TCRdb calls, TRBD1, cannot be checked with no DNA. CDR1 is SGHTA and CDR2 is FQGNSA in the germline V gene. The CDR3 covers 15 residues. This chain's CDR3 is CASSFGQADQETQYF.

V gene TRBV6-2 or TRBV6-3 combines with J gene TRBJ2-7; TCRdb's D call of TRBD2 is untestable without DNA. The CDR3 runs to 14 residues. Germline values: CDR1 MNHEY, CDR2 SVGEGT. This CDR3 reads CASSHERGRYEQYF.

The chain recombines TRBV24-1 with TRBJ2-3; the D call from TCRdb, TRBD2, cannot be confirmed without DNA. The CDR3 is 15 residues long. Germline-derived CDR1 and CDR2 are KGHDR and SFDVKD. The CDR3 spells CATSDLTSGRRTQYF.

This chain links TRBV12-3 or TRBV12-4 with TRBJ1-5. The CDR3 has 13 amino acids. The CDR3 reads CASSFPSNQPQHF.

The chain combines TRBV9 with TRBJ2-5; TCRdb lists TRBD1, though no DNA is available to test this call. This CDR3 has 16 residues. Germline CDR1 SGDLS, CDR2 YYNGEE. The CDR3 protein is CASSAQGAGVQETQYF.

The chain uses TRBV18 and TRBJ2-2. CDR3 size: 17 residues. Germline CDR1 and CDR2: KGHSH and LQKENI. The CDR3: CASSPFHDNRNTGELFF.

The chain employs TRBV24-1 and TRBJ2-1; the TCRdb call, TRBD2, lacks DNA for checking. Germline V gene lookup returns CDR1 KGHDR and CDR2 SFDVKD. The CDR3 is 16 amino acids. CDR3 sequence: CATSFGREPFYNEQFF.

The V call is TRBV6-1, the J call TRBJ2-4; the D call of TRBD1 rests on TCRdb alone, since no DNA is present to check it. This CDR3 spans 16 amino acids. Per germline, CDR1 MNHNS and CDR2 SASEGT. CDR3 loop: CASSRLDSLAKNIQYF.

This rearrangement joins TRBV11-3 to TRBJ2-3; absent DNA, TCRdb's TRBD2 call cannot be checked. Germline lookup yields CDR1 SGHNT and CDR2 YENEEA. This CDR3 has 20 residues. This chain's CDR3 is CASSLVYGLAGGTSTDTQYF. Full variable domain (rest looked up from reference TRBV11-3 and TRBJ2-3): EAGVVQSPRYKIIEKKQPVAFWCNPISGHNTLYWYLQNLGQGPELLIRYENEEAVDDSQLPKDRFSAERLKGVDSTLKIQPAELGDSAVYLCASSLVYGLAGGTSTDTQYFGPGTRLTVL.

V and J are TRBV6-2 or TRBV6-3 and TRBJ2-1. This CDR3 contains 13 residues. Germline V lookup: CDR1 MNHEY, CDR2 SVGEGT. The CDR3: CASSYSGRNEQFF.

The J gene is TRBJ1-1, the V gene TRBV5-1; the D gene TCRdb calls, TRBD1, cannot be checked with no DNA. This CDR3 is built from 15 residues. Germline CDR1 SGHRS, CDR2 YFSETQ. The CDR3 sequence is CASSLDPGEDTEAFF.

J is TRBJ1-1 and V is TRBV9; no DNA is available, so the TRBD1 call from TCRdb remains unchecked. This CDR3 has 15 amino acids. Germline assignment: CDR1 SGDLS and CDR2 YYNGEE. The CDR3 reads CASRPQTGVGTEAFF.

V usage is TRBV6-2 or TRBV6-3 and J usage is TRBJ2-7; the D call of TRBD1 rests on TCRdb alone, since no DNA is present to check it. The CDR3 totals 14 residues. Germline V gene sequence: CDR1 MNHEY, CDR2 SVGEGT. CDR3 sequence reads: CASSLQGETYEQYF.

V usage is TRBV6-2 or TRBV6-3 and J usage is TRBJ2-7; the TCRdb D gene call, TRBD2, has no DNA to confirm it. Germline V gene data show CDR1 as MNHEY and CDR2 as SVGEGT. This CDR3 region has 14 residues. This CDR3 reads CASSTLAGAYEQYF.

The chain joins TRBV14 to TRBJ2-3; TCRdb's assignment of TRBD1 cannot be checked, as there is no DNA. This CDR3 is 15 amino acids long. Germline CDR1 and CDR2: SGHDN and FVKESK. The CDR3 sequence: CASRPPGSLTDTQYF. Looking up the rest from reference TRBV14 and TRBJ2-3 gives the full variable domain: EAGVTQFPSHSVIEKGQTVTLRCDPISGHDNLYWYRRVMGKEIKFLLHFVKESKQDESGMPNNRFLAERTGGTYSTLKVQPAELEDSGVYFCASRPPGSLTDTQYFGPGTRLTVL.

V and J are TRBV27 and TRBJ2-6. The CDR3 is made up of 15 amino acids. Germline loops: CDR1 MNHEY, CDR2 SMNVEV (reference sequence). The CDR3 here is CASGVLFSGANVLTF.

This chain connects TRBV5-1 to TRBJ2-7; no DNA is available, so the TRBD1 call from TCRdb remains unchecked. Looked up from germline, CDR1 is SGHRS and CDR2 is YFSETQ. The CDR3 runs 15 residues. The CDR3 spells CASSTWTGPSYEQYF.

The chain is built from TRBV7-3 and TRBJ2-1. The CDR3 runs to 12 residues. From germline, CDR1 is SGHTA and CDR2 FQGTGA. CDR3 sequence reads: CASSLTLGEQFF.

The chain employs TRBV7-9 and TRBJ2-2; the TCRdb D gene call, TRBD1, has no DNA to confirm it. CDR3 size: 15 residues. In germline, CDR1 is SEHNR, CDR2 FQNEAQ (reference sequence). The CDR3 is CASSYRDRDTGELFF. Full variable domain (rest looked up from reference TRBV7-9 and TRBJ2-2): DTGVSQNPRHKITKRGQNVTFRCDPISEHNRLYWYRQTLGQGPEFLTYFQNEAQLEKSRLLSDRFSAERPKGSFSTLEIQRTEQGDSAMYLCASSYRDRDTGELFFGEGSRLTVL.

This chain joins TRBV7-9 and TRBJ1-3. There are 16 residues in the CDR3. Looked up from germline, CDR1 is SEHNR and CDR2 is FQNEAQ (reference sequence). The CDR3 spells CASSLEQQFSGNTIYF. The entire variable domain, with the rest obtained from reference TRBV7-9 and TRBJ1-3, is as follows: DTGVSQNPRHKITKRGQNVTFRCDPISEHNRLYWYRQTLGQGPEFLTYFQNEAQLEKSRLLSDRFSAERPKGSFSTLEIQRTEQGDSAMYLCASSLEQQFSGNTIYFGEGSWLTVV.

This chain uses TRBV24-1 with TRBJ2-2; TCRdb's D gene call, TRBD1, goes unchecked for lack of DNA. Germline CDR1 reads KGHDR; CDR2 reads SFDVKD. This CDR3 has 16 amino acids. The CDR3 loop is CATSHWGAGGTGELFF.